Listed below are T cell receptor beta chains from one sample, sequenced in a study of T cell changes during pregnancy in multiple sclerosis. This table comes from immunoSEQ multiplex PCR, and its TCRdb copy is limited to in-frame clones, with some not included. The data show more than 95,000 clones, 85% to 95% seen once. Sequenced material: peripheral blood, taken after pregnancy. Every receptor here comes from a female donor with multiple sclerosis, enrolled in a pregnancy study. The CDR3 runs from the conserved cysteine through the conserved F or W. The D gene is left open where the match is weak. Size tells how often a clone was seen (once, few, many) or the class of an expanded clone, and some rows leave it out.

J,size,V,D,CDR3,DNA
TRBJ2-1,once,TRBV15,-,CATSQLAGLGNEQFF,TGTGCCACCAGCCAATTAGCTGGATTGGGCAATGAGCAGTTCTTC
TRBJ2-3,-,TRBV11-3,-,CASSSTAGSADTQYF,TGTGCCAGCAGCTCAACCGCCGGTTCGGCAGATACGCAGTATTTT
TRBJ2-2,-,TRBV7-3,-,CASSLVGTGARTGELFF,TGTGCCAGCAGCTTAGTCGGAACAGGCGCTCGCACCGGGGAGCTGTTTTTT
TRBJ2-1,once,TRBV5-1,-,CASSKGNEQFF,TGCGCCAGCTCTAAGGGGAATGAGCAGTTCTTC
TRBJ2-2,-,TRBV2,-,CASRAQMNTGELFF,TGTGCCAGCAGGGCACAGATGAACACCGGGGAGCTGTTTTTT
TRBJ1-2,-,TRBV2,-,CASSMTGNYGYTF,TGTGCCAGCAGCATGACAGGAAACTATGGCTACACCTTC
TRBJ1-5,-,TRBV5-1,TRBD1,CASSRTGRGDSNQPQHF,TGCGCCAGCAGCCGGACAGGCCGCGGGGATAGCAATCAGCCCCAGCATTTT
TRBJ2-5,-,TRBV5-5,TRBD2,CASTPGTSREETQYF,TGTGCCAGCACGCCCGGGACTAGTCGGGAAGAGACCCAGTACTTC
TRBJ1-2,once,TRBV5-8,TRBD1,CASSSGQGPYGYTF,TGTGCCAGCAGCAGCGGACAGGGGCCCTATGGCTACACCTTC
TRBJ1-5,-,TRBV6-5,-,CASSYHQGNQPQHF,TGTGCCAGCAGTTACCATCAGGGCAATCAGCCCCAGCATTTT
TRBJ2-3,-,TRBV7-9,TRBD2,CASSPPTSGRTDTQYF,TGTGCCAGCAGCCCACCGACTAGCGGTCGCACAGATACGCAGTATTTT
TRBJ1-6,few,TRBV4-3,TRBD1,CASSQVQGGSSPLHF,TGCGCCAGCAGCCAGGTACAGGGGGGTAGTTCACCCCTCCACTTT
TRBJ1-2,-,TRBV5-1,TRBD1,CASSRDRGSYGYTF,TGCGCCAGCAGCCGAGACAGGGGCAGCTATGGCTACACCTTC
TRBJ2-3,-,TRBV5-1,TRBD2,CASSPRLAGAGDTQYF,TGCGCCAGCAGCCCCCGACTAGCGGGAGCTGGGGATACGCAGTATTTT
TRBJ2-1,once,TRBV5-5,-,CASSSLNSNEQFF,TGTGCCAGCAGCTCTTTAAATAGCAATGAGCAGTTCTTC
TRBJ1-1,-,TRBV11-2,TRBD1,CASSLGTGLRDTEAFF,TGTGCCAGCAGCTTGGGGACAGGCTTGAGGGACACTGAAGCTTTCTTT
TRBJ1-6,-,TRBV4-3,-,CASSQDGRQPGGSPLHF,TGCGCCAGCAGCCAAGATGGGAGACAGCCCGGGGGTTCACCCCTCCACTTT
TRBJ1-1,-,TRBV7-6,TRBD1,CASRYGQGYTEAFF,TGTGCCAGCAGGTACGGACAGGGGTATACTGAAGCTTTCTTT
TRBJ2-7,-,TRBV7-8,TRBD2,CASSLAGTNYEQYF,TGTGCCAGCAGCTTAGCCGGGACTAACTACGAGCAGTACTTC
TRBJ1-1,-,TRBV4-3,TRBD1,CASSQVPGTGGTEAFF,TGCGCCAGCAGCCAAGTTCCCGGGACAGGGGGCACTGAAGCTTTCTTT
TRBJ2-4,once,TRBV21-1,-,CASSKEVSSGRAKAKNIQYF,TGTGCCAGCAGCAAAGAAGTCTCTAGCGGGAGGGCTAAAGCCAAAAACATTCAGTACTTC
TRBJ1-1,-,TRBV27,TRBD1,CASSPVYGTGGKNTEAFF,TGTGCCAGCAGTCCTGTCTACGGGACAGGGGGTAAGAATACTGAAGCTTTCTTT